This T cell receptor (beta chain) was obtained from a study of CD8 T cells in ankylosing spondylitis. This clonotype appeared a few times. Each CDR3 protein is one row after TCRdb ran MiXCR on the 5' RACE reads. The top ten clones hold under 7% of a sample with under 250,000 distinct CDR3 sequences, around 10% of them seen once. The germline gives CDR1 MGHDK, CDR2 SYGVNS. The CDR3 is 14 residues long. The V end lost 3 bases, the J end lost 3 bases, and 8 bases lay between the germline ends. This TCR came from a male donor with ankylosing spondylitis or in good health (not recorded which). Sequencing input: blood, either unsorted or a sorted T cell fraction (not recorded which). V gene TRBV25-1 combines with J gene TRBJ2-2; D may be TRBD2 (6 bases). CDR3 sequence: CASSEGGDTGELFF. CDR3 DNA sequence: TGTGCCAGCAGTGAGGGCGGGGACACCGGGGAGCTGTTTTTT.